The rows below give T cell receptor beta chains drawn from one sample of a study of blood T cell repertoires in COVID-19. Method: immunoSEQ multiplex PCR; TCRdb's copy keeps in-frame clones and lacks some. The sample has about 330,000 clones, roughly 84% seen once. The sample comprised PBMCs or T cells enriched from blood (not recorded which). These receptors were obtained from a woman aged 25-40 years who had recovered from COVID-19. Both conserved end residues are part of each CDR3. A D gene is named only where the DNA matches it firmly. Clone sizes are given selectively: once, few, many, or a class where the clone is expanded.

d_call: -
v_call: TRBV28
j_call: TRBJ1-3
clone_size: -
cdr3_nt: TGTGCCAGCATCCCCCCGCGAGGAAACACCATATATTTT
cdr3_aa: CASIPPRGNTIYF

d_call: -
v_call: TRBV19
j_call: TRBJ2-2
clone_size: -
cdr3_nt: TGTGCCAGTAGTATTCAAAGCTCCGGGGAGCTGTTTTTT
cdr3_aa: CASSIQSSGELFF

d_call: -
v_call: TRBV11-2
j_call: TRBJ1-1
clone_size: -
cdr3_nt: TGTGCCAATTCGCCCCGGGTGGGGAGTAGCACTGAAGCTTTCTTT
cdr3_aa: CANSPRVGSSTEAFF

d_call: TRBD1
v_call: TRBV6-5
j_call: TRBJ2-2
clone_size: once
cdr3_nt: TGTGCCAGCACCGGGACAGGGCGGACCGGGGAGCTGTTTTTT
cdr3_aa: CASTGTGRTGELFF

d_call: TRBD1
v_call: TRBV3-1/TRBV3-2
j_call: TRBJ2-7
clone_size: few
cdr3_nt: TGTGCCAGCAGCCCCCACCGGCCGGGACAGGGCCCTGTAGTGCAGTACTTC
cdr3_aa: CASSPHRPGQGPVVQYF

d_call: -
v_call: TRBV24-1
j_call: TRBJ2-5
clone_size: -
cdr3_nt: TGTGCCACCAGTGATTTGGGACTAGGGGGGGAGACCCAGTACTTC
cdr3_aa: CATSDLGLGGETQYF

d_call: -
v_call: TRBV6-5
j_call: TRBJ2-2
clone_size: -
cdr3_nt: TGTGCCAGCAAAACCCAGGCGAACACCGGGGAGCTGTTTTTT
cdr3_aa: CASKTQANTGELFF

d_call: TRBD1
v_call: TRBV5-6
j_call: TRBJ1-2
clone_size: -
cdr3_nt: TGTGCCAGCAGCTTGCAAGCAGGCACAGGGGATGGCTACACCTTC
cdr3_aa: CASSLQAGTGDGYTF

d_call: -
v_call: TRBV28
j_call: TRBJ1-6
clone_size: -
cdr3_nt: TGTGCCAGCAGTTTACCGAGGGATTCACCCCTCCACTTT
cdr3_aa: CASSLPRDSPLHF

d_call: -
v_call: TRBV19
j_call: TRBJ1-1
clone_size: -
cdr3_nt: TGTGCCAGTAAGCTAGCCGAGGCTGAAGCTTTCTTT
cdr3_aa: CASKLAEAEAFF

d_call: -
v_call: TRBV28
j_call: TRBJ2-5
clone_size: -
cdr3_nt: TGTGCCAGCAGTCCCCCGGGGGGCGAGAAGACCCAGTACTTC
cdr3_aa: CASSPPGGEKTQYF

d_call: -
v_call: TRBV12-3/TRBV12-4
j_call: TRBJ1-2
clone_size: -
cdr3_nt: TGTGCCAGCAGTCAGGGGACAAGCGGCTACACCTTC
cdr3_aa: CASSQGTSGYTF

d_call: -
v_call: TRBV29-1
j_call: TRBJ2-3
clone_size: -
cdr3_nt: TGCAGCGTTGACATAGGGCTAGCGATGGCAGATACGCAGTATTTT
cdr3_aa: CSVDIGLAMADTQYF

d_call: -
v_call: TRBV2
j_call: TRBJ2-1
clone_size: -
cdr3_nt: TGTGCCAGCAGTGAATTCGGCGGTCTCAATGAGCAGTTCTTC
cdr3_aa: CASSEFGGLNEQFF

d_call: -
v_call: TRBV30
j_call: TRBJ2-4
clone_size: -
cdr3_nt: TGTGCCTGGAGTACGGGTCAGGGTCAGTACTTC
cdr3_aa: CAWSTGQGQYF

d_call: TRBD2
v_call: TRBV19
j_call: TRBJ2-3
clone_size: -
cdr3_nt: TGTGCCAGTAGTATGCGTGGGGGGGGGAGCACAGATACGCAGTATTTT
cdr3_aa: CASSMRGGGSTDTQYF

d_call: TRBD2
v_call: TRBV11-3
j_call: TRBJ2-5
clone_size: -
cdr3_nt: TGTGCCAGCAGCTTTGGGGCTAGCGGGGGGGCCGGAGAGACCCAGTACTTC
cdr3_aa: CASSFGASGGAGETQYF

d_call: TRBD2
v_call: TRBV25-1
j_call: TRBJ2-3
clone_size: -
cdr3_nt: TGTGCCAGCAGGTCGGCGGGAGGCACAGATACGCAGTATTTT
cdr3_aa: CASRSAGGTDTQYF

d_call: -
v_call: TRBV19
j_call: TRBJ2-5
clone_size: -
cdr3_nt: TGTGCCAGTAGTATCGGGCGCAGGGCATCGGAGACCCAGTACTTC
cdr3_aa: CASSIGRRASETQYF

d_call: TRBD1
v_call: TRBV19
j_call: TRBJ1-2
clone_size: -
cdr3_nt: TGTGCCAGTAGCGGACAGGTACCCAACTATGGCTACACCTTC
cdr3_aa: CASSGQVPNYGYTF

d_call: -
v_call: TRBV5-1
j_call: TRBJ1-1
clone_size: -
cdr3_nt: TGCGCCAGCACCTCTGGGCTGAACACTGAAGCTTTCTTT
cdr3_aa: CASTSGLNTEAFF

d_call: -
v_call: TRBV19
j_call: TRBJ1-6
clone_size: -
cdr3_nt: TGTGCCAGTAGTCCCCGCGGGACACCCCTCCACTTT
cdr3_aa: CASSPRGTPLHF